This TCR beta chain comes out of a study of blood T cell repertoires in COVID-19. The CDR3 is 15 residues long. Germline V gene sequence: CDR1 SGHDT, CDR2 YYEEEE. J was trimmed by 3 bases and V by 3 bases; bases with no gene match: 2. Assay used: immunoSEQ multiplex PCR; TCRdb lists only in-frame clones, some missing. Of about 190,000 clones in the sample, 84% were seen once. The sequence came from an older woman with active or convalescent COVID-19. The sequencing sample was made of peripheral blood. The V gene is TRBV5-6, the J gene TRBJ2-2; 10 bases fit TRBD2. CDR3 region: CASSWTSGYTGELFF. The DNA of the CDR3 is TGTGCCAGCAGCTGGACTAGCGGATACACCGGGGAGCTGTTTTTT.